The present TCR beta chain was sequenced within a study of blood T cell repertoires in COVID-19. Study in general: Donors in the United States, Italy and Spain gave samples during acute or convalescent COVID-19. T cells, B-cell-depleted T cells, or PBMCs provided the cDNA or gDNA that served as material.

Authors' processing steps: Quantification of nucleated cells was approximated via reference gene primer amplification. Data came from immunoSEQ multiplex PCR; TCRdb stores just in-frame clones and leaves some out. D and trimming come from the DNA, and the V and J calls and clone size come from that table. The data show about 200,000 clones, around 88% seen once. The CDR3 spans 19 residues. Germline CDR1 and CDR2: KGHDR and SFDVKD. V lost 3 bases and J lost 3; bases outside the gene matches: 13. This TCR derives from a woman aged 45-65 years with acute or convalescent COVID-19. The chain employs TRBV24-1 and TRBJ2-1; 10 nucleotides match TRBD1. Input material: peripheral blood. The CDR3 loop is CATSDTPNLRDRGYNEQFF. In DNA, the CDR3 is TGTGCCACCAGTGATACCCCGAACCTCCGGGACAGGGGCTACAATGAGCAGTTCTTC.